This TCR beta chain was captured by sequencing in a study of blood T cell repertoires in COVID-19 (dated by TCRdb to the early 2020s). Broadly, across the study: Collaborator samples came from the United States, Italy and Spain and covered acute and convalescent phases of COVID-19. The sample metadata nearly always contained a de-identified subject ID, COVID-19 status, age in years and sex. Samples were obtained from the ongoing ImmuneRACE study (first 160 participants) and from roughly 1,300 subjects provided by 6 global collaborators. The repertoires were released in a freely available public database meant as a resource for research on the immune response to SARS-CoV-2. Deeply sampled blood TCRbeta repertoires from subjects exposed to, actively infected with, or recovered from COVID-19 were included in the dataset. The material from the prospective study consisted of cDNA or gDNA derived from T cells, B-cell-depleted T cells, or PBMCs. Where available, HLA class I and class II types were obtained from metadata supplied by the sample provider rather than from assay-based typing.

The immunoSEQ Assay, a bias-controlled multiplex PCR, was used to amplify TCRbeta CDR3 regions from genomic DNA. The source study handled its data this way. The number of nucleated cells in each sample was estimated by amplification of reference gene primers within the assay. To quantify the absolute abundance of each unique TCRbeta CDR3 rearrangement, sequence reads were collapsed and filtered. For each sample, productive Simpson clonality was calculated by taking the square root of Simpson's diversity index across productive rearrangements. The source is immuneACCESS, and TCRdb retained only in-frame sequences with V and J called. Part of the clones is not carried over; for the studies checked, unresolved V genes explain less than half of this, and the remainder is unexplained. V, J and clone size were drawn from that table, and D and trimming were deduced from the DNA. The sample table holds about 200,000 clones, of which roughly 84% were seen once. The leading ten clones occupy almost 5% of the sample.

The CDR3 runs 16 amino acids, cysteine and phenylalanine included. The read is trimmed to its CDR3 DNA, 48 bases read in frame from base 1. Unmatched junction bases come to 6, with V trimmed by 8 bases and J by 0 bases. The CDR1 and CDR2 encoded by the germline V gene are SGHDN and FVKESK. Each collaborating institution followed its own protocols to collect whole blood in K2EDTA tubes. For TCRbeta analysis, collaborators shipped samples in one of three forms: frozen whole blood, isolated PBMCs, or DNA extracted from either of those sample types. A word on this clone: Its antigen target is currently unknown. The record has no base qualities; no much larger clone is one base away.

The study at large found these results: How much clinical and demographic metadata was included differed by source and by participant, and the metadata was provided uncurated.

What was sequenced was peripheral blood. This chain joins TRBV14 to TRBJ2-6, and 8 junctional nucleotides match TRBD1. The source is an elderly woman with acute or convalescent COVID-19. The nucleotides read TGTGCCAGCTTTACCGGGACAGGCTCTGGGGCCAACGTCCTGACTTTC. It translates to CASFTGTGSGANVLTF.